The present T cell receptor (beta chain) was sequenced within a study of T-cell memory formation after mild COVID-19. Study in general: TCR clusters largely stayed donor specific.

5'RACE primed from the constant segment yielded TCR alpha and TCR beta cDNA libraries bearing sample barcodes and UMIs. TCRdb re-called the 5' RACE reads with MiXCR, one entry per CDR3 protein. Of around 90,000 distinct CDR3 sequences detected, approximately 16% appear once; the ten largest clones hold approximately 40%. Study results and limitations: Cross-reactive memory apparently joined, as some responding clones appeared in pre-infection memory.

Worth noting for this clonotype: Its antigen is unknown.

This CDR3 is built from 14 residues. V was clipped by 4 bases and J by 3 bases, with 14 bases between them. Germline-derived CDR1 and CDR2 are SGHRS and YFSETQ. The source material was PBMCs or a T cell subset sorted from them (not recorded which). The V gene is TRBV5-1, the J gene TRBJ2-7, with a possible D match to TRBD1 (6 bases). The clonotype originates from a man between 18 and 29 years old who had mild COVID-19 (a few samples of this study predate the infection). Cell type and time point are not known. CDR3 loop: CASSPRDTSYEQYF. In DNA form, the CDR3 reads TGCGCCAGCAGCCCCCGGGACACCAGCTACGAGCAGTACTTC. Based on the CDR3 plus reference TRBV5-1 and TRBJ2-7, the full variable domain is KAGVTQTPRYLIKTRGQQVTLSCSPISGHRSVSWYQQTPGQGLQFLFEYFSETQRNKGNFPGRFSGRQFSNSRSEMNVSTLELGDSALYLCASSPRDTSYEQYFGPGTRLTVT.